This TCR beta chain is drawn from a study of CD8+ T cells in alopecia areata. Germline lookup yields CDR1 LGHNA and CDR2 YSLEER. The ends lost 4 bases at V and 4 bases at J; junction bases unmatched: 9. The CDR3 length is 16 residues. The treatment: oral pan-JAK inhibitor, 5-10 mg twice daily. Alopecia areata patients provided lesional scalp punch biopsies and peripheral blood. cDNA serving as the sequencing template came from extracted, reverse transcribed RNA. Assay used: immunoSEQ multiplex PCR; TCRdb lists only in-frame clones, some missing. The sample shows nearly 7,500 clones, 64% of them seen only once.

The chain couples TRBV4-3 to TRBJ2-1; 8 positions match TRBD2. The receptor comes from a human donor with alopecia areata. The sample here was skin, taken at week 4, from a patient treated with tofacitinib. In nucleotides, the CDR3 is TGCGCCAGCAGCCCCGGAAGCGGGGGACCTTACAATGAGCAGTTCTTC. This encodes CASSPGSGGPYNEQFF.